Below are 25 T cell receptor beta chains sequenced from a single sample in a study of beta chain features in type 1 diabetes. The study reverse transcribed the entire isolated RNA, so it sequenced expressed TCRB transcripts. Here immunoSEQ multiplex PCR was the method, and the copy in TCRdb shows in-frame clones only, minus some. The table has more than 150,000 clones, around 10% seen once. The sample taken for sequencing was central memory CD4+ T cells from blood. These receptors were taken from a man aged 18 to 30 in good health.

On this clone itself: This sample also contains other DNA sequences that code for the same CDR3. The chain links TRBV7-2 to TRBJ1-5, with TRBD1 identical over 7 bases. CDR1 is SGHTA and CDR2 is FQGNSA in the germline V gene. The CDR3 is made up of 14 amino acids. Trimming at V came to 5 bases and at J to 2 bases, leaving 3 bases not matched to a gene. The CDR3 DNA follows: TGTGCCAGCAGCCCTGACAGGGGCAATCAGCCCCAGCATTTT. It specifies CASSPDRGNQPQHF.

This chain connects TRBV29-1 to TRBJ1-1, with D perhaps TRBD1 (6 bases). V lost 7 bases and J 5 bases, leaving 20 bases between the germline ends. In germline, CDR1 is SQVTM, CDR2 ANQGSEA. This CDR3 comprises 14 residues. CDR3 bases: TGCAGCGCCACACAGGGAGTTGTGGCGACTGAAGCTTTCTTT. Its protein product is CSATQGVVATEAFF. The full variable domain, rest sourced from reference TRBV29-1 and TRBJ1-1, is SAVISQKPSRDICQRGTSLTIQCQVDSQVTMMFWYRQQPGQSLTLIATANQGSEATYESGFVIDKFPISRPNLTFSTLTVSNMSPEDSSIYLCSATQGVVATEAFFGQGTRLTVV.

This clone was seen only a few times. The V and J genes are TRBV29-1 and TRBJ2-2; 8 positions agree with TRBD1. Germline V CDR1 and CDR2: SQVTM, ANQGSEA. Unmatched junction bases numbered 15, after V lost 3 bases and J lost 6 bases. The CDR3 spans 17 residues. In DNA form, the CDR3 reads TGCAGCGTTGAGGCGGTGGGCAGGGGGCGTAACGCCGGGGAGCTGTTTTTT. It specifies CSVEAVGRGRNAGELFF.

This clone was seen repeatedly, ten times or more. This chain connects TRBV29-1 to TRBJ1-5; the D gene is possibly TRBD1 (6 bases). The CDR3 has 14 residues. Germline values: CDR1 SQVTM, CDR2 ANQGSEA. V shed 7 bases and J shed 3 bases, with 16 bases lying between them. CDR3 sequence (DNA): TGCAGCGCCGCGGCAGGGGACCCCAATCAGCCCCAGCATTTT. The encoded protein is CSAAAGDPNQPQHF. The full variable domain, its missing parts supplied by reference TRBV29-1 and TRBJ1-5, is SAVISQKPSRDICQRGTSLTIQCQVDSQVTMMFWYRQQPGQSLTLIATANQGSEATYESGFVIDKFPISRPNLTFSTLTVSNMSPEDSSIYLCSAAAGDPNQPQHFGDGTRLSIL.

The chain recombines TRBV4-1 with TRBJ2-7; 7 bases agree with TRBD2. Germline V CDR1 and CDR2: MGHRA, YSYEKL. V was clipped by 0 bases and J by 3 bases; unmatched bases: 8. The CDR3 consists of 16 residues. CDR3 amino acids: CASSQDWGRADYEQYF. For the CDR3, the DNA is TGCGCCAGCAGCCAAGATTGGGGGAGGGCCGACTACGAGCAGTACTTC.

This clone was counted at least ten times. This chain connects TRBV14 to TRBJ2-1; D is ambiguous. V lost 1 base and J lost 13, with 8 bases in between. The CDR3 is 11 residues long. From germline, CDR1 is SGHDN and CDR2 FVKESK. The CDR3 DNA is TGTGCCAGCAGCCAAGCACTTCTCCAGTTCTTC. Translated, it gives CASSQALLQFF.

The rearrangement uses TRBV7-8 and TRBJ2-1; D remains unclear. The CDR3 covers 13 residues. The V gene lost 5 bases and the J gene lost 9 bases, with 14 bases spanning the gap. The germline V gene encodes CDR1 SGHVS and CDR2 FQNEAQ. The CDR3 coding sequence is TGTGCCAGCAGCCCGCGAAGGGCGGTTGAGCAGTTCTTC. This translates into CASSPRRAVEQFF.

This chain uses TRBV14 with TRBJ2-3, with D unresolved. This CDR3 has 14 residues. Deletions cut 7 bases from V and 2 bases from J, with 13 bases between. Germline values: CDR1 SGHDN, CDR2 FVKESK. In DNA, the CDR3 is TGTGCCAGCACTAAGGGCAGAACCACAGATACGCAGTATTTT. It encodes CASTKGRTTDTQYF. Together with reference TRBV14 and TRBJ2-3, the CDR3 gives the full variable domain: EAGVTQFPSHSVIEKGQTVTLRCDPISGHDNLYWYRRVMGKEIKFLLHFVKESKQDESGMPNNRFLAERTGGTYSTLKVQPAELEDSGVYFCASTKGRTTDTQYFGPGTRLTVL.

The chain couples TRBV18 to TRBJ2-7, with 7 bases fitting TRBD1. This CDR3 contains 15 residues. Germline CDR1 reads KGHSH; CDR2 reads LQKENI. V shed 3 bases, J shed 1 base, and the junction held 6 bases outside the gene matches. In DNA, the CDR3 is TGTGCCAGCTCACCCACAGGGGCTGGATCCTACGAGCAGTACTTC. Protein sequence: CASSPTGAGSYEQYF.

CDR3 in amino acids: CATSRDEGLEFF. CDR3 DNA: TGTGCCACCAGCAGAGACGAAGGACTAGAGTTCTTC. The chain recombines TRBV15 with TRBJ2-1, with TRBD2 matching over 7 bases. The germline V gene encodes CDR1 LNHNV and CDR2 YYDKDF (reference sequence). The V and J ends lost 0 bases and 14 bases, in that order; junction bases with no gene match: 4. The length of the CDR3 is 12 residues.

This clone was counted a few times. This rearrangement joins TRBV4-3 to TRBJ2-5; 8 nucleotides match TRBD1. CDR1 and CDR2 (germline): LGHNA, YSLEER. Losses at the gene ends were 2 bases for V and 5 bases for J; bases not matched to a gene: 10. The CDR3 totals 16 residues. The CDR3 loop reads CASSQYPGQGLETQYF. Here the CDR3 DNA reads TGCGCCAGCAGCCAATATCCCGGACAGGGCCTGGAGACCCAGTACTTC.

The V gene is TRBV15, the J gene TRBJ1-4; D call uncertain. The CDR3 spans 16 residues. Looked up from germline, CDR1 is LNHNV and CDR2 is YYDKDF (reference sequence). Trimming removed 0 bases from V and 8 bases from J, with 16 bases in between. The CDR3 DNA is TGTGCCACCAGCAGAGAGGATAACACGCGTCGGGAAAAACTGTTTTTT. Residues: CATSREDNTRREKLFF.

This sequence joins TRBV5-1 and TRBJ2-5; D gene ambiguous. The J call may be wrong; the DNA end is better matched by TRBJ2-7. This CDR3 has 13 amino acids. Germline CDR1 and CDR2: SGHRS and YFSETQ. Here the CDR3 DNA reads TGCGCCAGCGGTGCGGAGTCCGCCTACGAGCAGTACTTC. As protein: CASGAESAYEQYF.

This clone was observed a handful of times. The chain combines TRBV7-9 with TRBJ2-3; D possibly corresponds to TRBD2 (6 bases). This CDR3 is 13 amino acids long. The V end lost 4 bases, the J end lost 4 bases, and 9 bases lay between the germline ends. CDR1 and CDR2 (germline): SEHNR, FQNEAQ (reference sequence). CDR3 in amino acids: CASSSRDSDTQYF. The CDR3 DNA is TGTGCCAGCAGCTCGCGGGATTCAGATACGCAGTATTTT.

This clone came up a few times. The CDR3 is CASSLASGIRTNTIYF. CDR3 bases: TGTGCCAGCAGCTTAGCGTCGGGTATTCGGACAAACACCATATATTTT. The chain couples TRBV7-2 to TRBJ1-3; D unresolved. The CDR3 is 16 residues long. V lost 0 bases, J lost 6 bases, and 15 bases lay in between. The germline V gene encodes CDR1 SGHTA and CDR2 FQGNSA.

This clone has only a few counts. V usage is TRBV15 and J usage is TRBJ2-5; no definite D call. V was shortened by 4 bases and J by 4 bases, with 4 bases between the two germline ends. Germline lookup yields CDR1 LNHNV and CDR2 YYDKDF (reference sequence). The CDR3 has 11 residues. The CDR3 nucleotides are TGTGCCACCAGCACTTTAGAGACCCAGTACTTC. Translated, it gives CATSTLETQYF.

This clone was detected only a few times. This chain links TRBV7-3 with TRBJ2-1, with 11 bases lining up with TRBD2. This CDR3 spans 19 amino acids. The V gene's germline CDR1 is SGHTA and CDR2 FQGTGA. The V gene end was trimmed by 0 bases and the J gene end by 2 bases; junction bases not matched to a gene: 9. The CDR3 coding sequence is TGTGCCAGCAGCTTAACTGCCACTAGCGGGAGTGGGGCCTACAATGAGCAGTTCTTC. Encoded protein: CASSLTATSGSGAYNEQFF.

V is TRBV4-2 and J is TRBJ2-2, with 15 nucleotides matching TRBD2. Germline values: CDR1 LGHNA, CDR2 YNFKEQ. V lost 2 bases, J lost 5 bases, and 12 bases stayed unmatched. The CDR3 totals 20 residues. CDR3 nucleotide sequence: TGTGCCAGCAGCCAAAATACGGGGACTAGCGGGAGGCGTCGGACCGGGGAGCTGTTTTTT. Encoded protein: CASSQNTGTSGRRRTGELFF.

The table lists this clone with a few counts. V gene TRBV5-1 combines with J gene TRBJ2-1, with 9 bases fitting TRBD2. Germline V gene data show CDR1 as SGHRS and CDR2 as YFSETQ. This CDR3 region has 19 residues. J lost 0 bases, V lost 6 bases, and 16 bases had no gene match. CDR3 in amino acids: CASTTAGTSRSGSYNEQFF. The DNA of the CDR3 is TGCGCCAGCACCACAGCCGGGACTAGCAGGTCGGGCTCCTACAATGAGCAGTTCTTC.

The chain employs TRBV27 and TRBJ1-1, with no clear D. V was shortened by 3 bases and J by 0 bases, with 5 bases between the two germline ends. The CDR3 has 13 amino acids. Looked up from germline, CDR1 is MNHEY and CDR2 is SMNVEV (reference sequence). CDR3 protein: CASSLEVNTEAFF. The CDR3 region has the DNA TGTGCCAGCAGTTTGGAAGTGAACACTGAAGCTTTCTTT.

V is TRBV6-5 and J is TRBJ2-1; no clear D gene. CDR3 length: 12 amino acids. With 2 bases removed from V and 10 bases from J, the gap between germline ends came to 9 bases. Germline V CDR1 and CDR2: MNHEY, SVGAGI. CDR3 coding DNA: TGTGCCAGCAGTTACAATAGCAGGGAGCAGTTCTTC. Its translation is CASSYNSREQFF.

This clone appeared a few times. The chain is built from TRBV4-3 and TRBJ1-2; 9 nucleotides agree with TRBD1. The CDR3 has 19 amino acids. Losses at the gene ends were 0 bases for V and 8 bases for J; bases not matched to a gene: 19. Germline V gene sequence: CDR1 LGHNA, CDR2 YSLEER. The CDR3: CASSQELTNRGRRSWGYTF. DNA for the CDR3: TGCGCCAGCAGCCAAGAACTAACCAACAGGGGGCGCAGAAGCTGGGGCTACACCTTC.

This clone came up a few times. The chain has TRBV13 and TRBJ2-1, with 11 bases that match TRBD2. The ends lost 5 bases at V and 8 bases at J; junction bases unmatched: 11. CDR1 PRHDT and CDR2 FYEKMQ come from the germline V gene (reference sequence). The CDR3 covers 16 residues. In nucleotides, the CDR3 is TGTGCCAGCAGCCCGTGGCTAGCGGGGGGAGTTGATGAGCAGTTCTTC. Residues: CASSPWLAGGVDEQFF.

This clone came up a few times. The V call is TRBV25-1, the J call TRBJ1-4, with a possible D match to TRBD1 (5 bases). Germline CDR1 reads MGHDK; CDR2 reads SYGVNS. The length of the CDR3 is 15 residues. With 6 bases removed from V and 10 bases from J, the gap between germline ends came to 21 bases. The DNA of the CDR3 is TGTGCCAGCAGGGCCCTGACGGGGGACGGAGGAAAACTGTTTTTT. Translation gives CASRALTGDGGKLFF.

This clone was counted a few times. The chain links TRBV29-1 to TRBJ2-1; D remains ambiguous. Germline values: CDR1 SQVTM, CDR2 ANQGSEA. This CDR3 is 11 amino acids long. V lost 6 bases, J lost 7 bases, and 10 bases lay in between. This CDR3 is CSVREANEQFF. The CDR3 DNA reads TGCAGCGTGAGAGAGGCGAATGAGCAGTTCTTC.